The 11 T cell receptor beta chains below all came from one sample that was sequenced in a study of radiotherapy plus CTLA-4 blockade in lung cancer. Profiled with immunoSEQ multiplex PCR; TCRdb holds only in-frame clones, not every one. Seen here are about 76,000 clones, 78% observed once, and the top ten hold approximately 22%. The sample in question was peripheral blood, obtained from a patient treated with radiotherapy plus ipilimumab. Receptors originate from a human donor with non-small cell lung cancer whose response to radiotherapy plus ipilimumab could not be evaluated. Some clones in this sample may be carry-over from other donors' samples.

The CDR3 is CASSHDRSTGELFF. The CDR3 nucleotides read TGCGCCAGCAGCCATGACAGGAGCACCGGGGAGCTGTTTTTT. The rearrangement joins TRBV4-1 to TRBJ2-2, with D perhaps TRBD1 (6 bases). Trimming stripped 3 bases from V and 4 bases from J, with 9 bases between. This CDR3 contains 14 residues. The V gene's germline CDR1 is MGHRA and CDR2 YSYEKL.

The gene calls are TRBV28 and TRBJ1-6; a possible D gene is TRBD1 (5 bases). The CDR3 runs 15 residues. Trimming cost V 5 bases and J 5 bases, with 13 bases left between them. Germline loops: CDR1 MDHEN, CDR2 SYDVKM. CDR3 coding DNA: TGTGCCAGCAGTCCGGGCGACAGAGATAATTCACCCCTCCACTTT. As protein: CASSPGDRDNSPLHF.

Only a few counts were recorded for this clone. Other DNA sequences from this sample encode an identical CDR3 as well. The J gene is TRBJ2-7, the V gene TRBV27; TRBD1 matches at 7 bases. This CDR3 has 14 amino acids. Per germline, CDR1 MNHEY and CDR2 SMNVEV (reference sequence). The V and J ends lost 3 bases and 0 bases, in that order; junction bases with no gene match: 2. Written as DNA, the CDR3 is TGTGCCAGCAGTTTCGGGGACAGCTCCTACGAGCAGTACTTC. Protein: CASSFGDSSYEQYF.

The J gene is TRBJ1-1, the V gene TRBV7-3, with 7 bases that match TRBD1. Germline CDR1 reads SGHTA; CDR2 reads FQGTGA. V lost 5 bases and J lost 5; bases outside the gene matches: 8. This CDR3 contains 14 residues. CDR3 sequence: CASSPGTVGTEAFF. CDR3 nucleotides: TGTGCCAGCAGCCCTGGGACAGTTGGGACTGAAGCTTTCTTT.

The rearrangement links TRBV6-5 to TRBJ1-1; TRBD1 is a possible D gene (5 bases). Between the trimmed V and J ends, which lost 5 bases and 3 bases, there was a span of 10 bases. The CDR3 is 13 residues long. Germline CDR1 and CDR2: MNHEY and SVGAGI. As DNA, the CDR3 is TGTGCCAGCAGTACGCAGGGCTACACTGAAGCTTTCTTT. Protein sequence: CASSTQGYTEAFF.

The chain is built from TRBV7-2 and TRBJ1-2, with 8 bases lining up with TRBD1. V trimming: 5 bases; J trimming: 8 bases; junction bases outside the gene matches: 13. The germline gives CDR1 SGHTA, CDR2 FQGNSA. The CDR3 is 15 residues long. CDR3 loop: CASSQSQGAQGGYTF. The CDR3, as DNA: TGTGCCAGCAGCCAGTCGCAGGGGGCGCAGGGGGGCTACACCTTC.

Here the CDR3 DNA reads TGTGCCAGCAGCCTCTTCAGGGGCGCGGACGAGCAGTACTTC. This codes for CASSLFRGADEQYF. The chain couples TRBV7-2 to TRBJ2-7, with D maybe TRBD1 (6 bases). Germline assignment: CDR1 SGHTA and CDR2 FQGNSA. The V end lost 5 bases, the J end lost 5 bases, and 16 bases lay between the germline ends. The CDR3 sequence is 14 residues long.

The gene calls are TRBV5-1 and TRBJ2-1; 7 bases line up with TRBD2. Germline loops: CDR1 SGHRS, CDR2 YFSETQ. V shed 0 bases and J 8 bases; nucleotides not matched to a gene: 8. The CDR3 length is 15 residues. In DNA form, the CDR3 reads TGCGCCAGCAGCTTGGTGGGGGGGGTCGAGGATGAGCAGTTCTTC. Encoded protein: CASSLVGGVEDEQFF.

The genes are TRBV27 and TRBJ1-2; 10 positions agree with TRBD1. Germline V lookup: CDR1 MNHEY, CDR2 SMNVEV (reference sequence). The CDR3 is made up of 16 amino acids. Trimming cost V 6 bases and J 8 bases; bases outside gene matches: 15. CDR3 bases: TGTGCCAGCAGAAGAGAGGCGACAGGGGGCGCGCTGGGCTACACCTTC. This codes for CASRREATGGALGYTF.

The chain links TRBV11-2 to TRBJ2-3, with a tentative D call TRBD2 (6 bases). The germline V and J ends were trimmed by 2 bases and 4 bases, with 10 bases remaining between them. This CDR3 is built from 14 residues. Germline assignment: CDR1 SGHAT and CDR2 FQNNGV. The CDR3: CASSLPGEADTQYF. The CDR3 DNA reads TGTGCCAGCAGCTTACCCGGGGAGGCAGATACGCAGTATTTT.

The J gene is TRBJ2-5, the V gene TRBV11-2, with 9 bases fitting TRBD1. Germline CDR1 is SGHAT and CDR2 is FQNNGV. The CDR3 consists of 17 residues. Trimming took 3 bases from V and 1 from J; bases not matched to a gene: 9. CDR3 region: CASSLARTGGPQETQYF. The DNA of the CDR3 is TGTGCCAGCAGCTTGGCTCGCACAGGGGGCCCCCAAGAGACCCAGTACTTC.